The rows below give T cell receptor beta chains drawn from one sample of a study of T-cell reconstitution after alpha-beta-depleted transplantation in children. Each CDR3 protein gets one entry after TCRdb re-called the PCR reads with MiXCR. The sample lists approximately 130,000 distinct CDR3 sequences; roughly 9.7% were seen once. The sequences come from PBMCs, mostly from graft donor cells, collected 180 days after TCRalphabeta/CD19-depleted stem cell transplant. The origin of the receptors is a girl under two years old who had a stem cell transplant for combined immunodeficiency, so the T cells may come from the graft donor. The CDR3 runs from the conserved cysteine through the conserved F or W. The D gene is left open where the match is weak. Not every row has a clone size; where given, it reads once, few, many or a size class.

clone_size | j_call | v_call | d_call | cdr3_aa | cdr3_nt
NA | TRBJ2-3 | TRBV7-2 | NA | CASSLAGEGNWRTQYF | TGTGCCAGCAGCTTAGCGGGCGAGGGTAATTGGCGTACGCAGTATTTT
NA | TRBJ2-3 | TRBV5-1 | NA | CASSFAGYDTQYF | TGCGCCAGCAGCTTCGCGGGGTACGATACGCAGTATTTT
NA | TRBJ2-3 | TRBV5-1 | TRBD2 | CASSSNVAGGSGDTQYF | TGCGCCAGCAGCTCCAACGTAGCGGGAGGATCGGGGGATACGCAGTATTTT
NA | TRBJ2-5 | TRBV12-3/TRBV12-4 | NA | CASSSAGELQETQYF | TGTGCCAGCAGTTCTGCAGGGGAGCTCCAAGAGACCCAGTACTTC
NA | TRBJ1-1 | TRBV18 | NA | CASSHTLGVTEAFF | TGTGCCAGCTCCCACACACTGGGTGTCACTGAAGCTTTCTTT
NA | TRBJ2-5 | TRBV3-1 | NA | CATSQLMGGRETQYF | TGTGCCACCAGCCAATTGATGGGGGGGCGAGAGACCCAGTACTTC
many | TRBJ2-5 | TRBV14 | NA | CASSQVAGRQETQYF | TGTGCCAGCAGCCAAGTTGCGGGGAGACAAGAGACCCAGTACTTC
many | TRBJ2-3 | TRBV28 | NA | CASRPTGRTDTQYF | TGTGCCAGCAGACCTACGGGGCGCACAGATACGCAGTATTTT
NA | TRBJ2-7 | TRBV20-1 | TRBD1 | CSASRPDRGVYEQYF | TGCAGTGCTAGTCGTCCTGACAGGGGGGTGTACGAGCAGTACTTC
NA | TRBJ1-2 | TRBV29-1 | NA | CSVEVGGSYGYTF | TGCAGCGTTGAAGTGGGGGGATCCTATGGCTACACCTTC
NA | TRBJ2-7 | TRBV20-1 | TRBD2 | CSARAYSGEGYEQYF | TGCAGTGCTAGAGCCTATAGCGGGGAAGGATACGAGCAGTACTTC
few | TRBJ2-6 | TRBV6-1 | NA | CASYYWAGANVLTF | TGTGCCAGCTACTATTGGGCTGGGGCCAACGTCCTGACTTTC
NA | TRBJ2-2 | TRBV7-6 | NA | CASSLGGGYTGELFF | TGTGCCAGCAGCTTAGGAGGTGGTTACACCGGGGAGCTGTTTTTT
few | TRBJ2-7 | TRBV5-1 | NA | CASSLRAGFAVYEQYF | TGCGCCAGCAGCTTGAGAGCTGGGTTTGCAGTCTACGAGCAGTACTTC
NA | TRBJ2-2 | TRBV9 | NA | CASTPRSGTLNTGELFF | TGTGCCAGCACCCCCCGGAGTGGGACTCTTAACACCGGGGAGCTGTTTTTT
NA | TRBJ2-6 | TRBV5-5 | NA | CASSFGYSGANVLTF | TGTGCCAGCAGCTTTGGGTATTCTGGGGCCAACGTCCTGACTTTC
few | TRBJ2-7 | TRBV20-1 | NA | CSAREPGLNYEQYF | TGCAGTGCTAGAGAACCGGGACTCAACTACGAGCAGTACTTC
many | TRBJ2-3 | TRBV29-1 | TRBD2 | CSLGRARADTQYF | TGCAGCCTTGGGAGGGCCAGGGCAGATACGCAGTATTTT
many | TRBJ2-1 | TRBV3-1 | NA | CASSQDLSGEDEQFF | TGTGCCAGCAGCCAAGATCTTTCAGGGGAGGATGAGCAGTTCTTC
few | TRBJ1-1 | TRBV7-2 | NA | CASSLVRAQSEAFF | TGTGCCAGCAGCTTAGTCAGGGCCCAGTCTGAAGCTTTCTTT
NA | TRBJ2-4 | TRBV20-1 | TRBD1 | CSARVVQGARNSQYF | TGCAGTGCTAGGGTCGTACAGGGGGCTAGGAACAGTCAGTACTTC
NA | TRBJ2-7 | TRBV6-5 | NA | CASSYSGLEQYF | TGTGCCAGCAGTTATTCGGGCCTCGAGCAGTACTTC
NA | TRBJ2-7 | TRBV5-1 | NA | CASSSPGSYEQYF | TGCGCCAGCAGCAGCCCAGGGTCCTACGAGCAGTACTTC